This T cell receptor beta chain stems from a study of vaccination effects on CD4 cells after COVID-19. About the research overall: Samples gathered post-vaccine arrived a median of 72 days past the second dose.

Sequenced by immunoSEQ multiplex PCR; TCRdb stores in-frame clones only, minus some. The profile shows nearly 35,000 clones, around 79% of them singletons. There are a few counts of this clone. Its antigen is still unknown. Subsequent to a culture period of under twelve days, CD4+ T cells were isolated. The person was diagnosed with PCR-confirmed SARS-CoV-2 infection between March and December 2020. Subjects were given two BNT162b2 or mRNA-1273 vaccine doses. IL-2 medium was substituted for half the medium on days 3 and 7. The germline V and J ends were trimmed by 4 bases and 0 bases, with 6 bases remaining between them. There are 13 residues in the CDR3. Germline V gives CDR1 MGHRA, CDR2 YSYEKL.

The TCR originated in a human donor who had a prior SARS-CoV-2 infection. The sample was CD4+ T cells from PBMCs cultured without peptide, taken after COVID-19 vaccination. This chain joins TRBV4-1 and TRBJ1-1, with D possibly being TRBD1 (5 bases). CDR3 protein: CASSLGVNTEAFF. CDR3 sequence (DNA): TGCGCCAGCAGCCTAGGGGTGAACACTGAAGCTTTCTTT.